What follows are 25 T cell receptor beta chains derived from one specimen sequenced in a study of graft-versus-host responses after intestinal transplantation. The repertoire was sequenced with immunoSEQ multiplex PCR; TCRdb's copy has only in-frame clones and lacks some. The data hold some 110,000 clones, with roughly 87% observed a single time. No antigen is known for these receptors. The sequences come from unstimulated CD4+ T cells sorted from spleen or lymph node cells, collected before intestinal transplant. The receptors were gathered from a human donor who received an intestinal transplant.

The chain employs TRBV10-3 and TRBJ2-5; possibly TRBD1 for D (6 bases). V lost 9 bases, J lost 5 bases, and 16 bases lay in between. Germline lookup yields CDR1 ENHRY and CDR2 SYGVKD. The CDR3 has 13 residues. CDR3 sequence (DNA): TGTGCCATTAAGGGGGTTGGGCTGGAGACCCAGTACTTC. Encoded protein: CAIKGVGLETQYF.

The chain joins TRBV18 to TRBJ2-7; TRBD1 matches 8 bases. With 0 bases clipped from V and 5 bases from J, the junction kept 3 bases outside the gene matches. The CDR3 sequence is 14 residues long. Germline CDR1 reads KGHSH; CDR2 reads LQKENI. CDR3 amino acids: CASSPPQGEDEQYF. CDR3 DNA: TGTGCCAGCTCACCACCACAGGGGGAGGACGAGCAGTACTTC.

This clone appeared once. This rearrangement joins TRBV2 to TRBJ2-7, with no clear D. V was pared by 8 bases and J by 5 bases, with 10 bases between. The CDR3 runs to 11 residues. The germline gives CDR1 SNHLY, CDR2 FYNNEI. CDR3 in amino acids: CASGIFHEQYF. The CDR3, as DNA: TGTGCCAGCGGGATCTTCCACGAGCAGTACTTC.

The chain links TRBV5-1 to TRBJ2-7; 12 bases map to TRBD2. Per germline, CDR1 SGHRS and CDR2 YFSETQ. V dropped 3 bases and J dropped 3; count of bases not matched to a gene: 4. The CDR3 is 15 amino acids. CDR3 protein: CASSSSSGRGYEQYF. The CDR3 DNA is TGCGCCAGCAGCTCGTCTAGCGGGAGGGGCTACGAGCAGTACTTC.

The chain recombines TRBV10-3 with TRBJ2-3; TRBD2 aligns across 9 bases. The CDR3 extends over 15 amino acids. The junction had 5 bases not matched to a gene; V was cut back by 5 bases and J by 2 bases. CDR1 ENHRY and CDR2 SYGVKD come from the germline V gene. CDR3 coding DNA: TGTGCCATCAGTCTAGCGGGGAGGTTCACAGATACGCAGTATTTT. It yields the protein CAISLAGRFTDTQYF.

The chain links TRBV28 to TRBJ2-5, with 7 bases identical to TRBD2. Germline CDR1 is MDHEN and CDR2 is SYDVKM. CDR3 length: 15 residues. Germline trimming cut 6 bases from V and 6 bases from J; bases unmatched to any gene: 13. CDR3 nucleotides: TGTGCCAGCAGCCTCGGAGGGCGGGAGAAAAAGACCCAGTACTTC. The encoded protein is CASSLGGREKKTQYF.

V and J are TRBV21-1 and TRBJ2-5. TRBV21-1 is deemed a pseudogene. The CDR3 is 13 residues long. CDR3 in DNA: TGTGCCAGCAGCATGTCCGGACAAGAGACCCAGTACTTC. Its protein product is CASSMSGQETQYF.

The chain is built from TRBV28 and TRBJ2-3; 10 nucleotides line up with TRBD2. J was trimmed by 1 base and V by 2 bases; bases with no gene match: 0. Germline assignment: CDR1 MDHEN and CDR2 SYDVKM. CDR3 length equals 15 residues. The DNA of the CDR3 is TGTGCCAGCAGTTTACTAGCGGGAGGCACAGATACGCAGTATTTT. Translated, it gives CASSLLAGGTDTQYF.

V usage is TRBV27 and J usage is TRBJ1-5, with TRBD1 matching over 7 bases. Trimming at V came to 6 bases and at J to 10 bases, leaving 9 bases not matched to a gene. This CDR3 has 13 residues. CDR1 is MNHEY and CDR2 is SMNVEV in the germline V gene (reference sequence). The CDR3 sequence: CASSPDRSLPQHF. CDR3 DNA: TGTGCCAGCAGCCCGGACAGGAGCCTACCCCAGCATTTT.

V is TRBV5-1 and J is TRBJ2-2; D remains ambiguous. The V gene's germline CDR1 is SGHRS and CDR2 YFSETQ. The CDR3 covers 14 residues. Trimming removed 3 bases from V and 3 bases from J, with 9 bases in between. CDR3 DNA sequence: TGCGCCAGCAGCTACTCCTCGGACACCGGGGAGCTGTTTTTT. Translation gives CASSYSSDTGELFF.

This chain uses TRBV6-1 with TRBJ1-5; D gene ambiguous. With 2 bases removed from V and 1 base from J, the gap between germline ends came to 6 bases. Germline V gives CDR1 MNHNS, CDR2 SASEGT. The length of the CDR3 is 14 residues. The CDR3 bases are TGTGCCAGCAGTGAATCGGGGAGCAATCAGCCCCAGCATTTT. Its translation: CASSESGSNQPQHF.

The genes are TRBV27 and TRBJ2-1; 16 bases fit TRBD2. Per the germline V gene, CDR1 is MNHEY and CDR2 is SMNVEV (reference sequence). The CDR3 runs to 14 residues. Trimming at V came to 8 bases and at J to 9 bases, leaving 4 bases not matched to a gene. The CDR3 protein is CASGTSGRGSEQFF. The CDR3 coding sequence is TGTGCCAGCGGGACTAGCGGGAGGGGTAGTGAGCAGTTCTTC.

CDR3 sequence: CASSESLAQFF. CDR3 DNA: TGCGCCAGCAGTGAGAGTCTAGCTCAGTTCTTC. The rearrangement links TRBV10-2 to TRBJ2-1, with D maybe TRBD2 (5 bases). The CDR3 runs to 11 residues. The V gene's germline CDR1 is WSHSY and CDR2 SAAADI. Trimming left V 2 bases short and J 13 bases short, with 9 bases between.

The chain links TRBV19 to TRBJ1-2, with 7 positions matching TRBD1. There are 15 residues in the CDR3. Germline CDR1 reads LNHDA; CDR2 reads SQIVND (reference sequence). V dropped 1 base and J dropped 9; count of bases not matched to a gene: 11. The CDR3 DNA reads as TGTGCCAGTAGTATAGTCCCGGGACAGCCCCGGAGCTACACCTTC. This codes for CASSIVPGQPRSYTF.

The rearrangement joins TRBV28 to TRBJ1-6; 7 bases are shared with TRBD1. V lost 3 bases, J lost 9 bases, and 5 bases stayed unmatched. The CDR3 spans 14 residues. Germline assignment: CDR1 MDHEN and CDR2 SYDVKM. CDR3 region: CASSFGDRASPLHF. Here the CDR3 DNA reads TGTGCCAGCAGTTTTGGTGACAGGGCTTCACCCCTCCACTTT. Variable domain in full (rest from reference TRBV28 and TRBJ1-6): DVKVTQSSRYLVKRTGEKVFLECVQDMDHENMFWYRQDPGLGLRLIYFSYDVKMKEKGDIPEGYSVSREKKERFSLILESASTNQTSMYLCASSFGDRASPLHFGNGTRLTVT.

The chain recombines TRBV28 with TRBJ2-2, with D tentatively TRBD1 or TRBD2 (6 bases each). The CDR3 totals 16 residues. Trimming removed 5 bases from V and 7 bases from J, with 20 bases in between. Per the germline V gene, CDR1 is MDHEN and CDR2 is SYDVKM. CDR3 loop: CASSPRVTRGVGELFF. The CDR3 bases are TGTGCCAGCAGTCCACGAGTGACAAGGGGGGTCGGGGAGCTGTTTTTT. Based on the CDR3 plus reference TRBV28 and TRBJ2-2, the full variable domain is DVKVTQSSRYLVKRTGEKVFLECVQDMDHENMFWYRQDPGLGLRLIYFSYDVKMKEKGDIPEGYSVSREKKERFSLILESASTNQTSMYLCASSPRVTRGVGELFFGEGSRLTVL.

J is TRBJ1-1 and V is TRBV2; D is unresolved. This CDR3 region has 11 residues. Germline V lookup: CDR1 SNHLY, CDR2 FYNNEI. V dropped 6 bases and J dropped 1 base, with 3 bases sitting between them. The CDR3 region has the DNA TGTGCCAGCAGACAGAACACTGAAGCTTTCTTT. Amino acid sequence: CASRQNTEAFF. The full variable domain, completed using reference TRBV2 and TRBJ1-1, is EPEVTQTPSHQVTQMGQEVILRCVPISNHLYFYWYRQILGQKVEFLVSFYNNEISEKSEIFDDQFSVERPDGSNFTLKIRSTKLEDSAMYFCASRQNTEAFFGQGTRLTVV.

The chain uses TRBV4-1 and TRBJ1-2; D remains ambiguous. The CDR3 covers 15 residues. Per the germline V gene, CDR1 is MGHRA and CDR2 is YSYEKL. Trimming removed 4 bases at V and 5 bases at J, with 17 bases between. The CDR3: CASSRIGSKEYGYTF. The CDR3 DNA is TGCGCCAGCAGCCGAATCGGATCCAAGGAATATGGCTACACCTTC.

The chain combines TRBV4-1 with TRBJ2-7; TRBD1 aligns across 10 bases. This CDR3 contains 15 residues. Germline V gives CDR1 MGHRA, CDR2 YSYEKL. V shed 1 base and J 5 bases; nucleotides not matched to a gene: 5. The CDR3 DNA sequence: TGCGCCAGCAGCCAAGGGAAAGGACAGGGGGACGAGCAGTACTTC. This codes for CASSQGKGQGDEQYF.

The rearrangement uses TRBV30 and TRBJ1-4, with unresolved D. Germline assignment: CDR1 GTSNPN and CDR2 SVGIG (reference sequence). The CDR3 consists of 11 residues. V was pared by 5 bases and J by 5 bases, with 6 bases between. The CDR3 spells CAWAWNEKLFF. DNA for the CDR3: TGTGCCTGGGCCTGGAATGAAAAACTGTTTTTT.

This clone was picked up a small number of times. The CDR3 sequence: CASSTQGYWNTEAFF. In DNA form, the CDR3 reads TGTGCCAGCAGCACACAGGGATATTGGAACACTGAAGCTTTCTTT. This sequence joins TRBV21-1 and TRBJ1-1; TRBD1 is taken as the D call from the table, unchecked against the DNA. TRBV21-1 is an annotated pseudogene. This CDR3 has 15 residues.

The genes are TRBV7-9 and TRBJ2-7, with a tentative D call TRBD1 (6 bases). The CDR3 totals 15 residues. V lost 3 bases and J lost 0, with 12 bases in between. Germline-derived CDR1 and CDR2 are SEHNR and FQNEAQ (reference sequence). The CDR3 loop is CASSFSRDNSYEQYF. The CDR3 DNA reads as TGTGCCAGCAGCTTTTCTCGGGACAACTCCTACGAGCAGTACTTC.

The V call is TRBV28, the J call TRBJ1-5; tentatively, D is TRBD1 (5 bases). Germline V gene sequence: CDR1 MDHEN, CDR2 SYDVKM. Trimming took off 11 bases at V and 2 bases at J, with 10 bases between the two ends. The CDR3 contains 12 residues. CDR3 amino acids: CAGGGGNQPQHF. The CDR3 nucleotides are TGTGCCGGCGGGGGAGGCAATCAGCCCCAGCATTTT. Filled out from reference TRBV28 and TRBJ1-5, the complete variable domain reads DVKVTQSSRYLVKRTGEKVFLECVQDMDHENMFWYRQDPGLGLRLIYFSYDVKMKEKGDIPEGYSVSREKKERFSLILESASTNQTSMYLCAGGGGNQPQHFGDGTRLSIL.

In regard to this clone: Its ends do not fully match the called genes, so a read error is possible. The chain carries TRBV10-1 and TRBJ1-2; D not certain. This CDR3 spans 12 amino acids. Germline V lookup: CDR1 WNHNN, CDR2 SYGVQD (reference sequence). The CDR3 nucleotides are TGCGCCAGCAGTGAGATCCCACCCGCTGTATCCTTC. This encodes CASSEIPPAVSF.

The rearrangement joins TRBV9 to TRBJ2-2; no clear D gene. This CDR3 region has 13 residues. Trimming pared 3 bases from V and 6 bases from J, leaving 9 bases between. CDR1 and CDR2 from the germline V gene are SGDLS and YYNGEE. CDR3 sequence: CASSDPRAGELFF. CDR3 sequence (DNA): TGTGCCAGCAGCGACCCTAGAGCCGGGGAGCTGTTTTTT.